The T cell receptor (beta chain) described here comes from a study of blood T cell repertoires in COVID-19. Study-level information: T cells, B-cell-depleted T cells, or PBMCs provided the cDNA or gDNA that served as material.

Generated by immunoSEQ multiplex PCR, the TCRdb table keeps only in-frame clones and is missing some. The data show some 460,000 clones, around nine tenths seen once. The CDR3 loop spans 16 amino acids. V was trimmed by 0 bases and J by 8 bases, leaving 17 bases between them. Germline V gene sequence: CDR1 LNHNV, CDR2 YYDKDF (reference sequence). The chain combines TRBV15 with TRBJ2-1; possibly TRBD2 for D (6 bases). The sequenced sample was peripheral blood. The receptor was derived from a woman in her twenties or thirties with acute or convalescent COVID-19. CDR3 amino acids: CATSRDGTRSMDEQFF. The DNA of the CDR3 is TGTGCCACCAGCAGAGATGGGACTCGCTCAATGGATGAGCAGTTCTTC.